The 15 T cell receptor beta chains reported below all come from one sample, sequenced in a study of chemoradiotherapy in HPV16-positive cancers. Assay used: immunoSEQ multiplex PCR; TCRdb lists only in-frame clones, some missing. The table lists about 8,700 clones, less than 85% of them singletons. Sampling was performed from a patient who underwent chemoradiotherapy. These receptors were taken from a human donor with HPV-associated anogenital cancer.

This clone was recorded once. V gene TRBV6-4 combines with J gene TRBJ1-2; 8 bases match TRBD1. The CDR3 loop spans 13 amino acids. Germline CDR1 is MRHNA and CDR2 is SNTAGT. J was trimmed by 8 bases and V by 2 bases; bases with no gene match: 4. CDR3 protein: CASSDTRTGGYTF. In nucleotides, the CDR3 is TGTGCCAGCAGTGACACCCGGACAGGGGGCTACACCTTC.

V and J are TRBV7-9 and TRBJ1-6, with 7 positions matching TRBD1. Germline CDR1 SEHNR, CDR2 FQNEAQ (reference sequence). The CDR3 length is 15 residues. Losses at the gene ends were 5 bases for V and 5 bases for J; bases not matched to a gene: 6. The CDR3 region has the DNA TGTGCCAGCAGCCGATGGGACAGTCATAATTCACCCCTCCACTTT. It codes for CASSRWDSHNSPLHF.

This clone was seen only once. The chain has TRBV28 and TRBJ1-2, with D possibly being TRBD1 (6 bases). Germline V lookup: CDR1 MDHEN, CDR2 SYDVKM. The CDR3 is made up of 15 amino acids. V lost 6 bases and J 4 bases, leaving 18 bases between the germline ends. In DNA, the CDR3 is TGTGCCAGCAGCAACTCGGGGGCGTCTACCTATGGCTACACCTTC. This translates into CASSNSGASTYGYTF.

The chain links TRBV9 to TRBJ2-1; 8 bases are a match to TRBD2. The V gene's germline CDR1 is SGDLS and CDR2 YYNGEE. V was pared by 0 bases and J by 2 bases, with 7 bases of the junction left unmatched. This CDR3 contains 17 residues. CDR3 nucleotides: TGTGCCAGCAGCGTAGTAGATGTAGCGGGGCCCTACAATGAGCAGTTCTTC. Encoded protein: CASSVVDVAGPYNEQFF.

The chain combines TRBV29-1 with TRBJ2-1; 7 bases line up with TRBD2. The CDR3 length is 13 residues. CDR1 is SQVTM, CDR2 ANQGSEA, per germline. The trim removed 5 bases at V and 4 bases at J, leaving 5 bases unmatched. The CDR3 reads CSVRASGYNEQFF. CDR3 in DNA: TGCAGCGTTCGCGCTAGCGGTTACAATGAGCAGTTCTTC.

The chain employs TRBV6-6 and TRBJ1-1; D not resolved. The length of the CDR3 is 13 residues. V lost 3 bases and J 4 bases, leaving 9 bases between the germline ends. Per germline, CDR1 MNHNY and CDR2 SVGAGI (reference sequence). As DNA, the CDR3 is TGTGCCAGCAGTTATTCGACACCCACTGAAGCTTTCTTT. Translated, it gives CASSYSTPTEAFF.

The gene calls are TRBV28 and TRBJ2-4; D uncertain. This CDR3 has 14 residues. V shed 6 bases and J shed 0 bases, with 9 bases lying between them. The germline V gene has CDR1 MDHEN and CDR2 SYDVKM. DNA for the CDR3: TGTGCCAGCAGGGAGAGTACAGCCAAAAACATTCAGTACTTC. Amino acids: CASRESTAKNIQYF.

J is TRBJ1-1 and V is TRBV28; weak D call: TRBD1 (5 bases). V lost 4 bases to trimming and J lost 3 bases, with 9 bases between them. The CDR3 is 13 residues long. Germline CDR1 reads MDHEN; CDR2 reads SYDVKM. Here the CDR3 DNA reads TGTGCCAGCAGTTCTACAGGATACACTGAAGCTTTCTTT. Its translation: CASSSTGYTEAFF. The full variable domain, completed using reference TRBV28 and TRBJ1-1, is DVKVTQSSRYLVKRTGEKVFLECVQDMDHENMFWYRQDPGLGLRLIYFSYDVKMKEKGDIPEGYSVSREKKERFSLILESASTNQTSMYLCASSSTGYTEAFFGQGTRLTVV.

The chain is built from TRBV19 and TRBJ2-5; 10 bases line up with TRBD1. Germline V gene sequence: CDR1 LNHDA, CDR2 SQIVND (reference sequence). This CDR3 is built from 15 residues. The V segment lost 6 bases and the J segment 5 bases; nucleotides outside the gene matches: 9. CDR3 DNA sequence: TGTGCCAGTAGCAATGGACAGGGGGAGTGGGAGACCCAGTACTTC. Its protein is CASSNGQGEWETQYF.

This clone was seen a handful of times. The chain is built from TRBV1 and TRBJ2-7; TRBD2, as called in the table, went unchecked against the DNA. TRBV1 is a known pseudogene. This CDR3 has 16 amino acids. The CDR3 region is CTSSLPASGRAYEQYF. The CDR3 DNA follows: TGCACCAGCAGCCTCCCTGCTAGCGGGAGGGCCTACGAGCAGTACTTC.

V is TRBV7-3 and J is TRBJ2-5, with 7 bases aligning to TRBD2. Germline CDR1 and CDR2: SGHTA and FQGTGA. The CDR3 runs 14 residues. J lost 4 bases, V lost 5 bases, and 7 bases had no gene match. CDR3 region: CASSPLGGGETQYF. The CDR3 DNA reads TGTGCCAGCAGCCCACTGGGCGGGGGAGAGACCCAGTACTTC.

The CDR3: CASSSSTPSVDNEQFF. In nucleotides, the CDR3 is TGTGCCAGCAGTTCTAGCACCCCGTCGGTCGACAATGAGCAGTTCTTC. This chain uses TRBV27 with TRBJ2-1; perhaps TRBD2 as D (5 bases). The CDR3 consists of 16 residues. The V end was cut by 4 bases, the J end by 5 bases, with 18 bases between. Germline CDR1 reads MNHEY; CDR2 reads SMNVEV (reference sequence).

The chain couples TRBV9 to TRBJ1-3; TRBD1 agrees at 7 bases. The V gene's germline CDR1 is SGDLS and CDR2 YYNGEE. The ends lost 4 bases at V and 0 bases at J; junction bases unmatched: 7. The CDR3 totals 16 residues. CDR3 protein: CASSLSRQGSGNTIYF. In DNA, the CDR3 is TGTGCCAGCAGCCTCAGCAGACAGGGCTCTGGAAACACCATATATTTT.

The rearrangement uses TRBV15 and TRBJ2-1; D assignment may be TRBD1 or TRBD2 (6 bases each). CDR1 LNHNV and CDR2 YYDKDF come from the germline V gene (reference sequence). V shed 2 bases and J shed 3 bases, with 14 bases lying between them. This CDR3 has 16 residues. CDR3 coding DNA: TGTGCCACCAGCAGACCTCTGGGGGGCCGCTACAATGAGCAGTTCTTC. Residues: CATSRPLGGRYNEQFF.

The CDR3 DNA reads as TGTGCCAGCAGCGAGAGGACTGGCGAGCAGTACTTC. Translated: CASSERTGEQYF. The chain joins TRBV11-2 to TRBJ2-7; a possible D gene is TRBD2 (5 bases). The germline CDR1 and CDR2 sequences are SGHAT and FQNNGV. This CDR3 contains 12 residues. The V end lost 5 bases, the J end lost 6 bases, and 11 bases lay between the germline ends.